Listed here are 13 T cell receptor beta chains from one sample, sequenced in a study of identical twins. TCRdb reprocessed the 5' RACE reads via MiXCR and lists one record per CDR3 protein. The sample yields roughly 480,000 distinct CDR3 sequences, 20% to 25% seen once. A further study also used this sample, focusing on T cells expressing NK-cell markers.

The material sequenced was CD4+ T cells sorted from blood. The origin of the receptors is a young woman in good health.

This clonotype was counted only a few times. The chain couples TRBV5-1 to TRBJ2-3; D gene ambiguous. Trimming left V 4 bases short and J 0 bases short, with 9 bases between. This CDR3 comprises 14 residues. Germline loops: CDR1 SGHRS, CDR2 YFSETQ. The CDR3 is CASSRPTSTDTQYF. In nucleotides, the CDR3 is TGCGCCAGCAGCCGCCCTACTAGCACAGATACGCAGTATTTT.

This clonotype occurred a few times. The chain employs TRBV6-2 or TRBV6-3 and TRBJ2-7, with D perhaps given as TRBD1 or TRBD2 (5 bases each). CDR3 size: 16 residues. The germline V and J ends were trimmed by 5 bases and 2 bases, with 19 bases remaining between them. Germline V gene data show CDR1 as MNHEY and CDR2 as SVGEGT. CDR3 region: CASSNTLGVYAYEQYF. The DNA for the CDR3 is TGTGCCAGCAGTAACACTTTGGGGGTCTACGCCTACGAGCAGTACTTC.

The chain uses TRBV28 and TRBJ1-1, with D possibly being TRBD1 (5 bases). The germline CDR1 and CDR2 sequences are MDHEN and SYDVKM. The CDR3 is 13 amino acids. With 3 bases removed from V and 7 bases from J, the gap between germline ends came to 12 bases. CDR3 loop: CASSFGGSGEAFF. In DNA form, the CDR3 reads TGTGCCAGCAGTTTCGGGGGGTCGGGTGAAGCTTTCTTT.

The V gene is TRBV10-3, the J gene TRBJ1-1, with 9 bases lining up with TRBD1. Germline assignment: CDR1 ENHRY and CDR2 SYGVKD. V shed 7 bases and J 4 bases; nucleotides not matched to a gene: 10. The CDR3 is 15 residues long. CDR3 nucleotide sequence: TGTGCCATCACCCAAGGACAGGGGAAGGTCACTGAAGCTTTCTTT. This encodes CAITQGQGKVTEAFF.

The chain combines TRBV15 with TRBJ2-3; no definite D call. The germline CDR1 and CDR2 sequences are LNHNV and YYDKDF (reference sequence). V lost 6 bases and J lost 5, with 6 bases in between. The CDR3 covers 11 residues. The CDR3 region is CATSRRDTQYF. CDR3 DNA sequence: TGTGCCACCAGTCGCCGAGATACGCAGTATTTT. Supplemented by reference TRBV15 and TRBJ2-3, the full variable domain reads DAMVIQNPRYQVTQFGKPVTLSCSQTLNHNVMYWYQQKSSQAPKLLFHYYDKDFNNEADTPDNFQSRRPNTSFCFLDIRSPGLGDTAMYLCATSRRDTQYFGPGTRLTVL.

The chain uses TRBV6-5 and TRBJ2-7, with no clear D. CDR3 size: 13 residues. Between the trimmed V and J ends, which lost 2 bases and 4 bases, there was a span of 9 bases. Germline values: CDR1 MNHEY, CDR2 SVGAGI. The chain's CDR3 is CASSYRVQYEQYF. In nucleotides, the CDR3 is TGTGCCAGCAGTTACAGGGTTCAATACGAGCAGTACTTC.

This clonotype has more than one count but fewer than ten. The chain combines TRBV29-1 with TRBJ1-5; D gene uncertain. Looked up from germline, CDR1 is SQVTM and CDR2 is ANQGSEA. Trimming took off 4 bases at V and 1 base at J, with 5 bases between the two ends. CDR3 size: 12 residues. CDR3 protein: CSVGSSNQPQHF. The CDR3 DNA reads TGCAGCGTTGGCTCCAGCAATCAGCCCCAGCATTTT.

The chain employs TRBV27 and TRBJ2-6; unclear D gene. V lost 6 bases and J lost 2, with 8 bases in between. The germline gives CDR1 MNHEY, CDR2 SMNVEV (reference sequence). CDR3 length equals 14 residues. DNA of the CDR3: TGTGCCAGCAGCAGCCGACCTGGGGCCAACGTCCTGACTTTC. As protein: CASSSRPGANVLTF.

The chain uses TRBV6-2 or TRBV6-3 and TRBJ2-1; no definite D call. The CDR3 extends over 15 amino acids. In germline, CDR1 is MNHEY, CDR2 SVGEGT. V was clipped by 6 bases and J by 4 bases, with 16 bases between them. The CDR3 loop is CASSHPNSPYNEQFF. In DNA form, the CDR3 reads TGTGCCAGCAGCCACCCTAACAGCCCTTACAATGAGCAGTTCTTC.

The chain uses TRBV6-1 and TRBJ2-1; D possibly corresponds to TRBD1 (6 bases). Germline V CDR1 and CDR2: MNHNS, SASEGT. This CDR3 region has 13 residues. With 8 bases removed from V and 3 bases from J, the gap between germline ends came to 11 bases. CDR3 in DNA: TGTGCCAGCGGACGGACAGTCTACAATGAGCAGTTCTTC. The encoded protein is CASGRTVYNEQFF.

This clonotype came up a few times. The chain recombines TRBV20-1 with TRBJ2-7; perhaps TRBD1 as D (6 bases). The CDR3 has 13 residues. Germline values: CDR1 DFQATT, CDR2 SNEGSKA (reference sequence). The V gene lost 5 bases and the J gene lost 5 bases, with 16 bases spanning the gap. The DNA of the CDR3 is TGCAGTGCTGCAACAGGGAATAGGGACGAGCAGTACTTC. Translated: CSAATGNRDEQYF.

The V call is TRBV25-1, the J call TRBJ1-3; 10 nucleotides agree with TRBD1. The V gene's germline CDR1 is MGHDK and CDR2 SYGVNS. J lost 4 bases, V lost 3 bases, and 3 bases had no gene match. CDR3 length: 15 amino acids. CDR3 amino acids: CASSEGQGFGNTIYF. CDR3 sequence (DNA): TGTGCCAGCAGTGAGGGACAGGGGTTCGGAAACACCATATATTTT.

This clonotype showed up just a few times. The chain has TRBV20-1 and TRBJ1-1, with 8 bases fitting TRBD1. The CDR3 has 13 amino acids. Germline V gives CDR1 DFQATT, CDR2 SNEGSKA (reference sequence). The junction had 5 bases not matched to a gene; V was cut back by 1 base and J by 7 bases. Here the CDR3 reads CSARVGTGNEAFF. The DNA for the CDR3 is TGCAGTGCTAGAGTGGGGACAGGTAATGAAGCTTTCTTT.